This is a list of T cell receptor beta chains from one sample in a study of OX40 agonist ivuxolimab in advanced cancers. This table comes from immunoSEQ multiplex PCR, and its TCRdb copy is limited to in-frame clones, with some not included. The sample holds about 86,000 clones, about 89% seen once. The material sequenced was CD4+ or CD8+ T cells sorted from blood, taken in a trial of the OX40 agonist ivuxolimab. Receptors were obtained from an adult with an advanced solid tumor such as melanoma, head and neck, liver or kidney cancer. The CDR3 runs from the conserved cysteine through the conserved F or W. Fields, in order: J gene, V gene, CDR3 protein.

j_gene: TRBJ2-5
v_gene: TRBV6-5
CDR3aa: CASSWSGRETQYF

j_gene: TRBJ2-7
v_gene: TRBV27
CDR3aa: CASSKQGPGEQYF

j_gene: TRBJ2-7
v_gene: TRBV6-6
CDR3aa: CASSYKQYEQYF

j_gene: .
v_gene: TRBV27
CDR3aa: CASRQPGQGAYEQYF

j_gene: TRBJ2-1
v_gene: TRBV9
CDR3aa: CASSGSSSSSYNEQFF

j_gene: TRBJ1-4
v_gene: TRBV6-6
CDR3aa: CASSKGPDNEKLFF

j_gene: TRBJ1-5
v_gene: TRBV28
CDR3aa: CASSLTGIWNNQPQHF

j_gene: TRBJ2-5
v_gene: TRBV9
CDR3aa: CASSPSGGTSGTQYF

j_gene: TRBJ2-7
v_gene: TRBV19
CDR3aa: CASSIGDRSEQYF

j_gene: TRBJ2-3
v_gene: TRBV9
CDR3aa: CASSGGRSTDTQYF

j_gene: TRBJ1-1
v_gene: TRBV7-9
CDR3aa: CASSSAGNTEAFF

j_gene: TRBJ2-7
v_gene: TRBV6-1
CDR3aa: CASRPLAGASYEQYF

j_gene: TRBJ2-7
v_gene: TRBV4-1
CDR3aa: CASSPKARGAYEQYF

j_gene: TRBJ2-2
v_gene: TRBV28
CDR3aa: CASSLRGGKVTGELFF

j_gene: TRBJ2-6
v_gene: TRBV30
CDR3aa: CAWSVLISGANVLTF

j_gene: TRBJ1-4
v_gene: TRBV27
CDR3aa: CASSPQTVSEKLFF

j_gene: TRBJ1-2
v_gene: TRBV30
CDR3aa: CAWSRGSGYGYTF

j_gene: TRBJ1-5
v_gene: TRBV27
CDR3aa: CASSKVSNQPQHF

j_gene: TRBJ2-3
v_gene: TRBV10-2
CDR3aa: CASMREGPTDTQYF

j_gene: TRBJ2-1
v_gene: TRBV5-1
CDR3aa: CASALGGAYNEQFF

j_gene: TRBJ2-5
v_gene: TRBV25-1
CDR3aa: CASSEIPLETQYF

j_gene: TRBJ2-1
v_gene: TRBV10-3
CDR3aa: CAISESSPYNEQFF

j_gene: TRBJ2-5
v_gene: TRBV4-1
CDR3aa: CASSHFVVGLAGVAETQYF

j_gene: TRBJ1-4
v_gene: TRBV6-6
CDR3aa: CASSYLTGPEKLFF

j_gene: TRBJ1-1
v_gene: TRBV11-2
CDR3aa: CASSTRQAGHTEAFF

j_gene: TRBJ2-1
v_gene: TRBV9
CDR3aa: CASSAGRGSTYNEQFF

j_gene: TRBJ1-1
v_gene: TRBV7-8
CDR3aa: CASSLASVQAGNTEAFF

j_gene: TRBJ2-7
v_gene: TRBV6-5
CDR3aa: CASRKAYEQYF

j_gene: TRBJ2-5
v_gene: TRBV28
CDR3aa: CASSFPALETQYF

j_gene: TRBJ1-1
v_gene: TRBV28
CDR3aa: CASSSPRAPRNTEAFF

j_gene: TRBJ2-7
v_gene: TRBV4-1
CDR3aa: CASSQEGVAYEQYF

j_gene: TRBJ2-7
v_gene: TRBV10-3
CDR3aa: CAISEPTGATYEQYF

j_gene: TRBJ1-3
v_gene: TRBV5-6
CDR3aa: CASSLTDSGNTIYF

j_gene: TRBJ1-5
v_gene: TRBV5-1
CDR3aa: CASSLGGGSSNQPQHF

j_gene: TRBJ2-5
v_gene: TRBV5-1
CDR3aa: CASSSSGTGQETQYF

j_gene: TRBJ2-5
v_gene: TRBV19
CDR3aa: CASSTFRDREGTQYF

j_gene: TRBJ2-5
v_gene: TRBV7-9
CDR3aa: CASSLPTGGRETQYF

j_gene: TRBJ2-2
v_gene: TRBV7-9
CDR3aa: CASTRQDPGELFF

j_gene: TRBJ2-5
v_gene: TRBV5-1
CDR3aa: CASSLNRGAGETQYF

j_gene: TRBJ1-1
v_gene: TRBV28
CDR3aa: CASSRRNTEAFF

j_gene: TRBJ2-1
v_gene: TRBV19
CDR3aa: CASSEAPTGVWNEQFF

j_gene: TRBJ1-3
v_gene: TRBV5-5
CDR3aa: CASSEGGSGNTIYF

j_gene: TRBJ2-2
v_gene: TRBV11-1
CDR3aa: CASSLNTGAGELFF

j_gene: TRBJ2-3
v_gene: TRBV5-1
CDR3aa: CASSRGYLDGTDTQYF

j_gene: TRBJ2-7
v_gene: TRBV7-9
CDR3aa: CASSPGTGDEQYF

j_gene: TRBJ1-2
v_gene: TRBV7-9
CDR3aa: CASSFGGGYTF

j_gene: TRBJ2-7
v_gene: TRBV25-1
CDR3aa: CASTDPGSYEQYF

j_gene: TRBJ2-7
v_gene: TRBV30
CDR3aa: CAWNKPGSSYEQYF

j_gene: TRBJ1-2
v_gene: TRBV15
CDR3aa: CATSSGTGDRYTF

j_gene: TRBJ2-2
v_gene: TRBV9
CDR3aa: CASSVQDSLGSGELFF

j_gene: TRBJ2-7
v_gene: TRBV7-9
CDR3aa: CASSSSTESEQYF